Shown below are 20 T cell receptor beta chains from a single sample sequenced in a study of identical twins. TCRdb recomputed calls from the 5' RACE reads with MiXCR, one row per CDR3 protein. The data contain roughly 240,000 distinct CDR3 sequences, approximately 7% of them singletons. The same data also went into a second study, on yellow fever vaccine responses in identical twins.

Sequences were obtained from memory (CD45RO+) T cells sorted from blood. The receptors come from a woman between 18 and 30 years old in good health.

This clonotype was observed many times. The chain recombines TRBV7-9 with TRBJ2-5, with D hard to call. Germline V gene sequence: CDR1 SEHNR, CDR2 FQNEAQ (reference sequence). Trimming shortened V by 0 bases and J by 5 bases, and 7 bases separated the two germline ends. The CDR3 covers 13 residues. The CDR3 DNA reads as TGTGCCAGCAGCTTAGCTGCACGGGAGACCCAGTACTTC. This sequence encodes CASSLAARETQYF.

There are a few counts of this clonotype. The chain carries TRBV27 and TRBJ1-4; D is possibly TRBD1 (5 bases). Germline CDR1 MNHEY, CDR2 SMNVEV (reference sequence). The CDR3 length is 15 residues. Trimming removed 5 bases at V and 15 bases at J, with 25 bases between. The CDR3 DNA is TGTGCCAGCAGTGGGAATCCGGGACTTAGAGGAATGGTGTTTTTT. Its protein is CASSGNPGLRGMVFF. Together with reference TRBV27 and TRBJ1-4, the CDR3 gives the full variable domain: EAQVTQNPRYLITVTGKKLTVTCSQNMNHEYMSWYRQDPGLGLRQIYYSMNVEVTDKGDVPEGYKVSRKEKRNFPLILESPSPNQTSLYFCASSGNPGLRGMVFFGSGTQLSVL.

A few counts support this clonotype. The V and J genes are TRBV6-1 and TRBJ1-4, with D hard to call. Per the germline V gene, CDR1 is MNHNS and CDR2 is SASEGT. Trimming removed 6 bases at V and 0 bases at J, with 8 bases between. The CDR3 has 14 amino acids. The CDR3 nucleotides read TGTGCCAGCAGAGAGGGTGCAACTAATGAAAAACTGTTTTTT. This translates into CASREGATNEKLFF.

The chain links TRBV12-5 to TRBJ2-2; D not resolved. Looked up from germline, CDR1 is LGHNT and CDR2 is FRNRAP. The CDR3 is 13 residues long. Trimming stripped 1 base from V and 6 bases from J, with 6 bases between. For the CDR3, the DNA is TGTGCTAGTGGTTTGGCCCCCTCCGGGGAGCTGTTTTTT. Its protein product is CASGLAPSGELFF. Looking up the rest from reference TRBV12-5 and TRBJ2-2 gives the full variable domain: DARVTQTPRHKVTEMGQEVTMRCQPILGHNTVFWYRQTMMQGLELLAYFRNRAPLDDSGMPKDRFSAEMPDATLATLKIQPSEPRDSAVYFCASGLAPSGELFFGEGSRLTVL.

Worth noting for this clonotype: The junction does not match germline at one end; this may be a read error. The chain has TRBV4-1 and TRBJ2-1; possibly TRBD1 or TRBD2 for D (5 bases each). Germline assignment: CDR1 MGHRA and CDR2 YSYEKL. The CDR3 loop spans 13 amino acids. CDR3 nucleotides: TGCGCCAGCAGCCAAAACAACTTAGGGACGCCCCACTTC. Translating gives CASSQNNLGTPHF.

CDR3 in DNA: TGTGCCAGCAGCAGAAGAATTAACTATGGCTACACCTTC. Protein: CASSRRINYGYTF. This chain uses TRBV7-2 with TRBJ1-2; unclear D gene. CDR1 SGHTA and CDR2 FQGNSA come from the germline V gene. CDR3 length equals 13 residues. V lost 5 bases and J 1 base, leaving 8 bases between the germline ends.

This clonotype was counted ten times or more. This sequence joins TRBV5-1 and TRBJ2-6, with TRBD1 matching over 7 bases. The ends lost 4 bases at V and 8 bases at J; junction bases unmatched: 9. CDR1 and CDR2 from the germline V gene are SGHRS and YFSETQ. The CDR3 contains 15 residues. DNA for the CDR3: TGCGCCAGCAGCACAGGGGACCTTAGCACCAACGTCCTGACTTTC. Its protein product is CASSTGDLSTNVLTF.

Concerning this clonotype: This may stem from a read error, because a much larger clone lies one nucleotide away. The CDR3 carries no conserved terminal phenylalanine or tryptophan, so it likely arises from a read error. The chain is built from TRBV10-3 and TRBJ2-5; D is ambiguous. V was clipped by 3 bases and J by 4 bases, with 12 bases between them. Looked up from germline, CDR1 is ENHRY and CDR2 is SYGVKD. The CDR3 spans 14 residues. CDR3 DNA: TGTGCCATCAGTGATAGTGGCACGGCAGAGACCCAGTACTAC. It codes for CAISDSGTAETQYY.

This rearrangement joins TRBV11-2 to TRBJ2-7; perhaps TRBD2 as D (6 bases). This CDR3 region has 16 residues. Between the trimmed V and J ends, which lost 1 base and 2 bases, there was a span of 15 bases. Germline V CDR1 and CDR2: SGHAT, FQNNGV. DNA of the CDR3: TGTGCCAGCAGCTTAGGTTTTGGCGGGGAACCCTACGAGCAGTACGTC. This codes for CASSLGFGGEPYEQYV.

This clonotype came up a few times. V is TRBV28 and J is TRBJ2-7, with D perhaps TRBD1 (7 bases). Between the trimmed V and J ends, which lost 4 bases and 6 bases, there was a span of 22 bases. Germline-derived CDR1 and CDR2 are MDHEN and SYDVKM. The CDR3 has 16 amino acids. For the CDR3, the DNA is TGTGCCAGCAGTTCGGAGGGGGCAGGGGTCCCAGTCGAGCAGTACGTC. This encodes CASSSEGAGVPVEQYV.

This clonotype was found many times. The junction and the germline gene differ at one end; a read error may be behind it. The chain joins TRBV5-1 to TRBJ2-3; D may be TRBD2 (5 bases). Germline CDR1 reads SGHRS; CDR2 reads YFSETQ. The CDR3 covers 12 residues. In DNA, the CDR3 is TGTGCCAGCAGTCTAGCAGGTGATACGCAGTATTTT. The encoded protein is CASSLAGDTQYF.

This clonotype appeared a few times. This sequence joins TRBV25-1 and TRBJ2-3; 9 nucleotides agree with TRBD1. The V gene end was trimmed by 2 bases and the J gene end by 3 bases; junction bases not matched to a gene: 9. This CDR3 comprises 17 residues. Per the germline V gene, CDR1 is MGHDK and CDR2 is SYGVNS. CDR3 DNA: TGTGCCAGCAGTGAAGTCCTCGGGACAGGGAGAACAGATACGCAGTATTTT. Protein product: CASSEVLGTGRTDTQYF. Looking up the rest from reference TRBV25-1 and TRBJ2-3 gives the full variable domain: EADIYQTPRYLVIGTGKKITLECSQTMGHDKMYWYQQDPGMELHLIHYSYGVNSTEKGDLSSESTVSRIRTEHFPLTLESARPSHTSQYLCASSEVLGTGRTDTQYFGPGTRLTVL.

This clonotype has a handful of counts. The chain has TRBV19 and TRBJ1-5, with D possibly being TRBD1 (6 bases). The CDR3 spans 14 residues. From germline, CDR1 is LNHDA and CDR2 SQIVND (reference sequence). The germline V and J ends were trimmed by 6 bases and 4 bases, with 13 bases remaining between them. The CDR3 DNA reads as TGTGCCAGTAGACCAACAGGGATTAATCAGCCCCAGCATTTT. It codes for CASRPTGINQPQHF.

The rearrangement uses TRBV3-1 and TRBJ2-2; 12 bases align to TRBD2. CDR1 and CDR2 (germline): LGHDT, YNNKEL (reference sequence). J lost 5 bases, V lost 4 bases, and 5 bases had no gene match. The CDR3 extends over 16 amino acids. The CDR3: CASSRTSGKTTGELFF. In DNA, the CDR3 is TGTGCCAGCAGCCGGACTAGCGGGAAAACAACCGGGGAGCTGTTTTTT.

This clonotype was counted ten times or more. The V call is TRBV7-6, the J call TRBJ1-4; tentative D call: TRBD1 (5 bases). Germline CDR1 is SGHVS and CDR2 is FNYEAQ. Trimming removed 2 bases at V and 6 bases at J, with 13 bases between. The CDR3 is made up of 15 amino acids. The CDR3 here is CASSLRSTGHEKLFF. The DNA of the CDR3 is TGTGCCAGCAGCTTACGGTCAACAGGCCATGAAAAACTGTTTTTT.

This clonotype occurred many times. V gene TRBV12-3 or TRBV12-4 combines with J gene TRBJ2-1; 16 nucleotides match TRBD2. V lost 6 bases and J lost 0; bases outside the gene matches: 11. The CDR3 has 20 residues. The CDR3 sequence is CASSPTPGTSGRGSYNEQFF. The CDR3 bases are TGTGCCAGCAGCCCCACCCCCGGGACTAGCGGGAGGGGCTCCTACAATGAGCAGTTCTTC.

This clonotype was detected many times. DNA of the CDR3: TGTGCCAGCAGTTTGCCTTTCGCGAACACCGGGGAGCTGTTTTTT. Residues: CASSLPFANTGELFF. This chain joins TRBV12-3 or TRBV12-4 and TRBJ2-2, with unresolved D. Trimming removed 3 bases at V and 0 bases at J, with 8 bases between. The CDR3 loop spans 15 amino acids.

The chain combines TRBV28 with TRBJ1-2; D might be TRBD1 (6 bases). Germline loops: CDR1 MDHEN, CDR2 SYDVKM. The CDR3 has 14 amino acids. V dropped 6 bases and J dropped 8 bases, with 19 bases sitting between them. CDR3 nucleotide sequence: TGTGCCAGCAGACCCTTAGGGGGGGCTGGAGGCTACACCTTC. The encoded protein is CASRPLGGAGGYTF.

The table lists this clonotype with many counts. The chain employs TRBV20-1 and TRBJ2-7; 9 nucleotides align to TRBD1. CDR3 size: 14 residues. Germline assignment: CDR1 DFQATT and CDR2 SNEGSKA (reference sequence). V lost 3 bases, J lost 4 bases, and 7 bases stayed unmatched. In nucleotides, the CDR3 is TGCAGTGCTAGTCTCGGGACAGGGTTATACGAGCAGTACTTC. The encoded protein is CSASLGTGLYEQYF.

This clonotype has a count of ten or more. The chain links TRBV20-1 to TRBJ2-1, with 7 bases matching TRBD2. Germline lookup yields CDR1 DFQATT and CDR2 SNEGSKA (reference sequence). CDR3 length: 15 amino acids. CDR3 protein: CSANPAGSSYNEQFF. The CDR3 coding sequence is TGCAGCGCAAACCCAGCGGGGAGCTCCTACAATGAGCAGTTCTTC.